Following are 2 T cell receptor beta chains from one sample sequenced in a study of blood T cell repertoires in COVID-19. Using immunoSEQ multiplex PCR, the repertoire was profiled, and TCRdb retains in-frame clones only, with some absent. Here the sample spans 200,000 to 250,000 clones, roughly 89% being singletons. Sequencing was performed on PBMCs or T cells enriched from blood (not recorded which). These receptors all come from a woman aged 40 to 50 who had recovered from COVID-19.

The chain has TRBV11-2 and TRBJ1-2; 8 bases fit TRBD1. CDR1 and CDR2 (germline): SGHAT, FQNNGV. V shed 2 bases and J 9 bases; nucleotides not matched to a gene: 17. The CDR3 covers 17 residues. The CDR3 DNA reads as TGTGCCAGCAGCTTAACATCAGGACAGGGAGATTTCTGGCGCTACACCTTC. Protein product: CASSLTSGQGDFWRYTF.

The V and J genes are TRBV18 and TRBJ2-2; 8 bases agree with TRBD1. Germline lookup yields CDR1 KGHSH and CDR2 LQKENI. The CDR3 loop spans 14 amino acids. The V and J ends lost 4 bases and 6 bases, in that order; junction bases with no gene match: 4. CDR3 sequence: CASSRRTGPGELFF. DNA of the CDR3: TGTGCCAGCTCACGGCGGACAGGGCCCGGGGAGCTGTTTTTT.